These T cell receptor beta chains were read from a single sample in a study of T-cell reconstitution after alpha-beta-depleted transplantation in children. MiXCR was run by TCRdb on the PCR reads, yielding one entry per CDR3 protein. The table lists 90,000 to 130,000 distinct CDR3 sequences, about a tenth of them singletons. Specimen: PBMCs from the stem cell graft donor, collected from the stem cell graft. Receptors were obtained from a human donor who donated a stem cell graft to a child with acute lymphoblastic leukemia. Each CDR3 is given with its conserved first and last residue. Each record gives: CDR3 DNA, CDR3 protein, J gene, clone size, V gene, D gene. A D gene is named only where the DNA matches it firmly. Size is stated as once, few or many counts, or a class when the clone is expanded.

cdr3_nt: TGTGCCAGCGAGGGCAGAGCCTACGAGCAGTACTTC
cdr3_aa: CASEGRAYEQYF
j_call: TRBJ2-7
clone_size: many
v_call: TRBV6-2/TRBV6-3
d_call: -

cdr3_nt: TGTGCCAGCAGCGACAGGGACAGACAAGAGACCCAGTACTTC
cdr3_aa: CASSDRDRQETQYF
j_call: TRBJ2-5
clone_size: many
v_call: TRBV9
d_call: TRBD1

cdr3_nt: TGTGCCAGCAGCCGGGACAGGGACGCCTACGAGCAGTACTTC
cdr3_aa: CASSRDRDAYEQYF
j_call: TRBJ2-7
clone_size: many
v_call: TRBV7-9
d_call: TRBD1

cdr3_nt: TGTGCCAGCAGTTACTCACAGGGGAAATACTACGAGCAGTACTTC
cdr3_aa: CASSYSQGKYYEQYF
j_call: TRBJ2-7
clone_size: many
v_call: TRBV6-5
d_call: TRBD1

cdr3_nt: TGTGCCAGCAGCTTCAGGGGGTCCGCTAACTATGGCTACACCTTC
cdr3_aa: CASSFRGSANYGYTF
j_call: TRBJ1-2
clone_size: many
v_call: TRBV5-6
d_call: TRBD1

cdr3_nt: TGTGCCAGCAGTTTATACGTGAACACTGAAGCTTTCTTT
cdr3_aa: CASSLYVNTEAFF
j_call: TRBJ1-1
clone_size: many
v_call: TRBV27
d_call: -

cdr3_nt: TGCAGCGTTGAAGTAGGAACACCAGCCTCCTACGAGCAGTACTTC
cdr3_aa: CSVEVGTPASYEQYF
j_call: TRBJ2-7
clone_size: many
v_call: TRBV29-1
d_call: -

cdr3_nt: TGCGCCAGCAGCCAAGAGAGACAGGGGGTTTCCTACAATGAGCAGTTCTTC
cdr3_aa: CASSQERQGVSYNEQFF
j_call: TRBJ2-1
clone_size: many
v_call: TRBV4-1
d_call: TRBD1

cdr3_nt: TGTGCCAGCAGTTTGGTCTACACCGGGGAGCTGTTTTTT
cdr3_aa: CASSLVYTGELFF
j_call: TRBJ2-2
clone_size: many
v_call: TRBV27
d_call: -

cdr3_nt: TGTGCCAGCAGTTACGGCTCGGGACTAGCCGACGAGCAGTACTTC
cdr3_aa: CASSYGSGLADEQYF
j_call: TRBJ2-7
clone_size: many
v_call: TRBV6-5
d_call: TRBD2

cdr3_nt: TGCGCCAGCAGCCAGCGACCCCCGAATAGTTACGAGCAGTACTTC
cdr3_aa: CASSQRPPNSYEQYF
j_call: TRBJ2-7
clone_size: many
v_call: TRBV4-3
d_call: -

cdr3_nt: TGCGCCAGCAGCTTGGACCCCGGGACCGAGAGAGAGCAGTACTTC
cdr3_aa: CASSLDPGTEREQYF
j_call: TRBJ2-7
clone_size: many
v_call: TRBV5-1
d_call: -

cdr3_nt: TGTGCCAGCAGCCCACAAACGGGGCAAGAGACCCAGTACTTC
cdr3_aa: CASSPQTGQETQYF
j_call: TRBJ2-5
clone_size: many
v_call: TRBV7-2
d_call: -

cdr3_nt: TGTGCCAGCAGTCCCCGGGTACGAGAGACCCAGTACTTC
cdr3_aa: CASSPRVRETQYF
j_call: TRBJ2-5
clone_size: many
v_call: TRBV6-5
d_call: -

cdr3_nt: TGTGCCAGCAGGGGCATTCAGTACTTC
cdr3_aa: CASRGIQYF
j_call: TRBJ2-4
clone_size: many
v_call: TRBV28
d_call: -

cdr3_nt: TGCAGCGTTGAAACGGGACCGACAAACACCGGGGAGCTGTTTTTT
cdr3_aa: CSVETGPTNTGELFF
j_call: TRBJ2-2
clone_size: many
v_call: TRBV29-1
d_call: -

cdr3_nt: TGCGCCAGCAGCCGTTTGGCGGGGGGCGTCGGCAATCAGCCCCAGCATTTT
cdr3_aa: CASSRLAGGVGNQPQHF
j_call: TRBJ1-5
clone_size: many
v_call: TRBV4-1
d_call: -

cdr3_nt: TGCAGCGTTGACGACAAGACAGGGGACGGGGCCAACGTCCTGACTTTC
cdr3_aa: CSVDDKTGDGANVLTF
j_call: TRBJ2-6
clone_size: many
v_call: TRBV29-1
d_call: TRBD1

cdr3_nt: TGCGCCAGCAGCTTGGGCACGGACAGGGTAAAATCTTACGAGCAGTACTTC
cdr3_aa: CASSLGTDRVKSYEQYF
j_call: TRBJ2-7
clone_size: many
v_call: TRBV5-1
d_call: TRBD1

cdr3_nt: TGCAGTGCTAGAGTAGTCAACACCGGGGAGCTGTTTTTT
cdr3_aa: CSARVVNTGELFF
j_call: TRBJ2-2
clone_size: many
v_call: TRBV20-1
d_call: -

cdr3_nt: TGTGCCAGCAGCTGGCAAGGCGCCTACGAGCAGTACTTC
cdr3_aa: CASSWQGAYEQYF
j_call: TRBJ2-7
clone_size: many
v_call: TRBV5-5
d_call: -

cdr3_nt: TGTGCCAGCACTACCGACTCACCCCTCCACTTT
cdr3_aa: CASTTDSPLHF
j_call: TRBJ1-6
clone_size: many
v_call: TRBV7-9
d_call: -

cdr3_nt: TGTGCCAGCACACCGGGAGGAGACAATCAGCCCCAGCATTTT
cdr3_aa: CASTPGGDNQPQHF
j_call: TRBJ1-5
clone_size: many
v_call: TRBV2
d_call: -